The entry below describes one T cell receptor beta chain. What it recognizes is unknown. These data come from a study of OX40 agonist ivuxolimab in advanced cancers. Study findings and constraints: Low clonal expansion, among the lowest seen, marked partial responders at 0.1-3.0 mg/kg.

TCRdb's table, derived via immunoSEQ multiplex PCR, lists solely in-frame clones and lacks some. Here the sample spans about 69,000 clones, about nine tenths being singletons. In germline, CDR1 is SGHVS, CDR2 FNYEAQ. Deletions cut 5 bases from V and 6 bases from J, with 13 bases between. This CDR3 region has 13 residues. The source is an adult with an advanced solid tumor such as melanoma, head and neck, liver or kidney cancer. Sequences were derived from CD4+ or CD8+ T cells sorted from blood, sampled in a trial of the OX40 agonist ivuxolimab. The rearrangement links TRBV7-6 to TRBJ1-2, with D possibly TRBD1 on 6 matching bases. CDR3 protein: CASSRGGLDGYTF. DNA of the CDR3: TGTGCCAGCAGCCGTGGGGGGCTGGATGGCTACACCTTC. The full variable domain, rest sourced from reference TRBV7-6 and TRBJ1-2, is GAGVSQSPRYKVTKRGQDVALRCDPISGHVSLYWYRQALGQGPEFLTYFNYEAQQDKSGLPNDRFSAERPEGSISTLTIQRTEQRDSAMYRCASSRGGLDGYTFGSGTRLTVV.